This entry describes one T cell receptor beta chain. The source of the sample is a study of T cell repertoires in cytomegalovirus infection. MiXCR was run by TCRdb on the reads, yielding one entry per CDR3 protein. The data hold about 260,000 distinct CDR3 sequences, with 8% to 9.5% observed a single time. The sequence came from a human donor in good health (CMV status not recorded). Some clones in this sample may be carry-over from other donors' samples. The sequenced material came from PBMCs.

The CDR3 nucleotides are TGCGCCACGGGGGCAGGGAACACTGAAGCTTTCTTT. This sequence encodes CATGAGNTEAFF. The chain carries TRBV29-1 and TRBJ1-1; D possibly corresponds to TRBD1 (6 bases). Germline V gene lookup returns CDR1 SQVTM and CDR2 ANQGSEA. The CDR3 has 12 residues.